Included here is one TCR beta chain sequence, with context. What it binds is not known. The data were obtained in a study of shared clonotypes between healthy human individuals. Study-wide points: Naive subsets typically showed greater estimated richness than memory subsets.

There are 13 residues in the CDR3. The junction had 4 bases not matched to a gene; V was cut back by 5 bases and J by 6 bases. Per germline, CDR1 SGHTA and CDR2 FQGNSA. Selected positively for CCR7 and CD45RO-negative, naive CD8 cells excluded terminally differentiated effector memory CD45RA+ cells. TCRdb's copy holds only in-frame clones and misses some; the assay was immunoSEQ multiplex PCR. The sample shows about 2.1 million clones, about 93% of them seen only once. V and J are TRBV7-2 and TRBJ2-7; 10 nucleotides match TRBD1. The specimen sequenced was naive CD8+ T cells from PBMCs. This sequence originates from a man aged 18 to 30 in good health. Some clones in this sample may be carry-over from other donors' samples. DNA for the CDR3: TGTGCCAGCAGCCGGGACAGGGGAGGCGAGCAGTACTTC. It is translated as CASSRDRGGEQYF.